This TCR beta chain comes out of a study of control samples from healthy donors and cancer patients. The V and J ends lost 6 bases and 3 bases respectively, with 12 bases between them. Per germline, CDR1 LGHNT and CDR2 FRNRAP. The CDR3 runs to 13 residues. This table comes from immunoSEQ multiplex PCR, and its TCRdb copy is limited to in-frame clones, with some not included. The table lists 170,000 or so clones, approximately 96% of them singletons. V is TRBV12-5 and J is TRBJ2-7, with D perhaps TRBD1 (5 bases). This receptor was taken from a woman aged 35 to 49 in good health. The sample consisted of blood. The CDR3 loop reads CASGQDNYYEQYF. In DNA form, the CDR3 reads TGTGCTAGTGGGCAGGACAATTACTACGAGCAGTACTTC.